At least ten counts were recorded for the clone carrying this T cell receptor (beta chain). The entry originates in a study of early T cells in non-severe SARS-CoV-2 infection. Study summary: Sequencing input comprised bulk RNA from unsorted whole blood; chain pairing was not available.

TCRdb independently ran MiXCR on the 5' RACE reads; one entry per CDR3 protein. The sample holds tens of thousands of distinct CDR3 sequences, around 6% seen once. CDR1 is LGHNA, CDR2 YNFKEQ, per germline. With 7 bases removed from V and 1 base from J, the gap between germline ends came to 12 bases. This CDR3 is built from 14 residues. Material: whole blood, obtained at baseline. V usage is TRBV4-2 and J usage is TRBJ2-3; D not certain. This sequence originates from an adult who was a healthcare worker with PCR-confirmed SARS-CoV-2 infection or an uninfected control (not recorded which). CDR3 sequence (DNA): TGTGCCAGCACCCCAGTGAAAGGCACAGATACGCAGTATTTT. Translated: CASTPVKGTDTQYF.